The rows below give T cell receptor beta chains drawn from one sample of a study of PD-1 blockade in classical Hodgkin lymphoma. The assay was immunoSEQ multiplex PCR, and TCRdb's table has in-frame clones only and misses some. Among fewer than 50,000 clones, roughly 73% were seen once, and the ten largest hold 37%. Sequencing used peripheral blood mononuclear cells (PBMCs), obtained before the fourth cycle of nivolumab. These receptors came from a human donor with classical Hodgkin lymphoma. Both conserved end residues are part of each CDR3. A D gene is named only where the DNA matches it firmly. Part of the rows lack a size; the others show once, few, many or a class for expanded clones.

>TRBD1|TRBV28|TRBJ2-7|-
TGTGCCAGCAGTTTGGGGGACAGGGTCTACGAGCAGTACTTC
CASSLGDRVYEQYF
>-|TRBV5-1|TRBJ1-6|-
TGCGCCAGCAGCTTGGCACAGGAACGATCACCCCTCCACTTT
CASSLAQERSPLHF
>-|TRBV29-1|TRBJ1-2|-
TGCAGCGGGGGTCTCAGGGGAGGATATGGCTACACCTTC
CSGGLRGGYGYTF
>-|TRBV7-8|TRBJ1-1|-
TGTGCCAGCAGCTTAACCGGGGGTGCTTTCTTT
CASSLTGGAFF
>-|TRBV11-2|TRBJ2-1|once
TGTGCCAGCAGCTTAACCCCAGGGCGGGGTAACTACAATGAGCAGTTCTTC
CASSLTPGRGNYNEQFF
>TRBD1|TRBV6-6|TRBJ1-2|-
TGTGCCAGCAGACAATTGGACAGGCTCGGCTATGGCTACACCTTC
CASRQLDRLGYGYTF
>TRBD2|TRBV6-5|TRBJ2-1|few
TGTGCCAGCAGTCAGACTAGCGGGAGATACAATGAGCAGTTCTTC
CASSQTSGRYNEQFF
>-|TRBV5-4|TRBJ1-2|-
TGTGCCAGCAGCTTGGGGGCAGGGTCGGATAACTATGGCTACACCTTC
CASSLGAGSDNYGYTF
>-|TRBV2|TRBJ2-7|-
TGTGCCAGCAATAATGGAGTCAGGGACGGCGACGAGCAGTACTTC
CASNNGVRDGDEQYF
>-|TRBV6-6|TRBJ2-1|-
TGTGCCAGCAGTTACTCGGCTAATGAGCAGTTCTTC
CASSYSANEQFF
>TRBD1|TRBV6-5|TRBJ2-3|-
TGTGCCAGCACCAAACAGGGGGGCACAGATACGCAGTATTTT
CASTKQGGTDTQYF
>TRBD1|TRBV7-2|TRBJ1-1|-
TGTGCCAGCAGCACCCGACAGGGCAGACCTTTCTTT
CASSTRQGRPFF
>-|TRBV5-1|TRBJ2-2|-
TGCGCCAGCAGCCCAACTTTAGGGGGGGCAACAAACACCGGGGAGCTGTTTTTT
CASSPTLGGATNTGELFF
>-|TRBV20-1|TRBJ2-7|-
TGCAGTGCTAGAGACAGCTACGAGCAGTACTTC
CSARDSYEQYF
>TRBD1|TRBV7-6|TRBJ1-2|-
TGTGCCAGCAGCTTAGGTGGGACAGAGTCTCTCTATGGCTACACCTTC
CASSLGGTESLYGYTF
>-|TRBV10-3|TRBJ2-7|-
TGTGCCATCAGCCCGAGCTCCTACGAGCAGTACTTT
CAISPSSYEQYF
>TRBD2|TRBV5-4|TRBJ2-1|-
TGTGCCAGCAGCCCCGGGACTAGCGGCTACAATGAGCAGTTCTTC
CASSPGTSGYNEQFF
>TRBD2|TRBV4-2|TRBJ2-3|few
TGTGCCAGCAGCCATCTCCCGTTGAGTAGCGGGGGGTTGACAGATACGCAGTATTTT
CASSHLPLSSGGLTDTQYF
>-|TRBV9|TRBJ2-3|-
TGTGCCAGCAGCGTATGGCAGGGAGATGGCACAGATACGCAGTATTTT
CASSVWQGDGTDTQYF
>-|TRBV6-1|TRBJ1-1|-
TGTGCCAGCCTTTCAGGAGGTTGGAACACTGAAGCTTTCTTT
CASLSGGWNTEAFF
>TRBD2|TRBV14|TRBJ2-3|few
TGTGCCAGCAGCCAAATATGGAGCGGGGGGACAGGCACAGATACGCAGTATTTT
CASSQIWSGGTGTDTQYF
>-|TRBV6-6|TRBJ1-3|once
TGTGCCAGCACCCCCCATAATCTGGAAAACACCATATATTTT
CASTPHNLENTIYF
>-|TRBV6-6|TRBJ2-2|-
TGTGCCAGCCGACGGGGGTCAACCACCGGGGAGCTGTTTTTT
CASRRGSTTGELFF
>-|TRBV15|TRBJ1-1|-
TGTGCCACCAGCCCAGGGCCAGGCCGACACACTGAAGCTTTCTTT
CATSPGPGRHTEAFF
>-|TRBV29-1|TRBJ2-1|-
TGCAGCGTTCTTGACACTGTCAATGAGCAGTTCTTC
CSVLDTVNEQFF
>-|TRBV7-7|TRBJ1-1|-
TGTGCCAGCAGCTTAGCCCACGAAACTGAAGCTTTCTTT
CASSLAHETEAFF
>-|TRBV19|TRBJ2-4|-
TGTGCCAGTAGGAACTTACTCGGCCGGGAATCGGGCAGTACCAAAAACATTCAGTACTTC
CASRNLLGRESGSTKNIQYF
>TRBD1|TRBV29-1|TRBJ2-3|-
TGCAGCGTGGGACAGGGGACTAGCACAGATACGCAGTATTTT
CSVGQGTSTDTQYF
>-|TRBV18|TRBJ1-6|-
TGTGCCAGCTCACCACTAGGGGCTAGCCTGGATTCACCCCTCCACTTT
CASSPLGASLDSPLHF
>-|TRBV4-3|TRBJ1-3|once
TGCGCCAGCAGCCAAGAATTCGGCTCTGGAAACACCATATATTTT
CASSQEFGSGNTIYF
>TRBD1|TRBV7-2|TRBJ1-1|-
TGTGCCAGCAGACGACAGGGGCCAGCTTTCTTT
CASRRQGPAFF
>TRBD1|TRBV5-1|TRBJ2-4|-
TGCGCCAGCAGCGGCGGACAGGGGGCGGACATTCAGTACTTC
CASSGGQGADIQYF
>-|TRBV6-5|TRBJ2-7|-
TGTGCCAGCAGCTATAGGGCTAGCTCGCGCGAGCAGTACTTC
CASSYRASSREQYF
>TRBD1|TRBV27|TRBJ2-2|-
TGTGCCAGCAGTTTACACAGGGGGATGAACACCGGGGAGCTGTTTTTT
CASSLHRGMNTGELFF
>TRBD2|TRBV30|TRBJ2-3|-
TGTGCCTGGAGGCAAGCGGGGGGGGGCGCAGATACGCAGTATTTT
CAWRQAGGGADTQYF
>-|TRBV23-1|TRBJ1-2|-
TGCGCCAGCAGTCAAAGGCCGGCCTATGGCTACACCTTC
CASSQRPAYGYTF
>TRBD1|TRBV19|TRBJ2-1|few
TGTGCCAGTAGTATTTTATCAGGACAGGGGCGTCCCAATGAGCAGTTCTTC
CASSILSGQGRPNEQFF
>-|TRBV19|TRBJ1-6|-
TGTGCCAGTACTACGGGACTGCATAATTCACCCCTCCACTTT
CASTTGLHNSPLHF
>TRBD1|TRBV7-9|TRBJ1-1|-
TGTGCCAGCAGCCCCGGGGACAGGTCGGCCATGAACACTGAAGCTTTCTTT
CASSPGDRSAMNTEAFF
>-|TRBV4-3|TRBJ2-1|-
TGCGCCAGCAGCCAAGGAGAGGCTAACTCCTACAATGAGCAGTTCTTC
CASSQGEANSYNEQFF
>-|TRBV21-1|TRBJ2-6|once
TGTGCCAGCAGCAAAGCTAGAACTTCCCGCACTTCTGGGGCCAACGTCCTGACTTTC
CASSKARTSRTSGANVLTF
>-|TRBV7-2|TRBJ2-5|-
TGTGCCAGCAGCTCAAATGGAGGGGAGACCCAGTACTTC
CASSSNGGETQYF
>-|TRBV29-1|TRBJ2-3|once
TGCAGCGTTGTGGGGGGGGCAGCAGATACGCAGTATTTT
CSVVGGAADTQYF
>-|TRBV9|TRBJ2-3|-
TGTGCCAGCAGCTGGACGGAGGACGTTCGCACAGATACGCAGTATTTT
CASSWTEDVRTDTQYF